The 2 T cell receptor beta chains below were found in one sample sequenced in a study of identical twins. TCRdb passed the 5' RACE reads through MiXCR, listing each CDR3 protein once. The table includes roughly 720,000 distinct CDR3 sequences, about 20% detected once. These data were also filed under a second study, of T cells expressing NK-cell markers.

The sequencing sample was made of PBMCs. These receptors originate from a woman aged 18-29 years in good health.

This clonotype turned up a few times. The chain joins TRBV5-6 to TRBJ1-2; perhaps TRBD1 as D (6 bases). Germline CDR1 reads SGHDT; CDR2 reads YYEEEE. The germline V and J ends were trimmed by 4 bases and 0 bases, with 10 bases remaining between them. This CDR3 has 14 amino acids. The CDR3 nucleotides read TGTGCCAGCAGCCCGAACAGGGCTAACTATGGCTACACCTTC. It encodes CASSPNRANYGYTF.

Only a few counts were recorded for this clonotype. The rearrangement joins TRBV7-9 to TRBJ2-7; TRBD1 aligns across 8 bases. Germline CDR1 SEHNR, CDR2 FQNEAQ (reference sequence). With 1 base clipped from V and 4 bases from J, the junction kept 6 bases outside the gene matches. The CDR3 is 15 residues long. The CDR3 region has the DNA TGTGCCAGCAGCTTAGAGGACAGGGCTCAATACGAGCAGTACTTC. As protein: CASSLEDRAQYEQYF.